Shown below are 3 T cell receptor beta chains from a single sample sequenced in a study of blood T cell repertoires in COVID-19. Assay used: immunoSEQ multiplex PCR; TCRdb lists only in-frame clones, some missing. This sample has 470,000 or so clones, with approximately 90% found just once. Input material: peripheral blood. The receptors come from a woman aged 30 to 39 with acute or convalescent COVID-19.

This clone appeared a few times. The genes are TRBV20-1 and TRBJ1-1, with D unresolved. The CDR3 is made up of 11 amino acids. Trimming stripped 1 base from V and 7 bases from J, with 7 bases between. Germline-derived CDR1 and CDR2 are DFQATT and SNEGSKA (reference sequence). CDR3 sequence reads: CSARVRVEAFF. CDR3 bases: TGCAGTGCTAGAGTCCGGGTTGAAGCTTTCTTT.

A single count supports this clone. The chain links TRBV19 to TRBJ2-7, with 7 nucleotides matching TRBD1. Germline assignment: CDR1 LNHDA and CDR2 SQIVND (reference sequence). Losses at the gene ends were 1 base for V and 5 bases for J; bases not matched to a gene: 8. The CDR3 covers 15 residues. This chain's CDR3 is CASSIGQGNFDEQYF. The CDR3 DNA sequence: TGTGCCAGTAGTATAGGACAGGGAAACTTCGACGAGCAGTACTTC.

The table lists this clone with a count of one. The V gene is TRBV7-2, the J gene TRBJ2-5; 14 bases align to TRBD2. The trim removed 5 bases at V and 9 bases at J, leaving 8 bases unmatched. Looked up from germline, CDR1 is SGHTA and CDR2 is FQGNSA. This CDR3 spans 15 amino acids. The CDR3 sequence: CASSPGLAGVGAQYF. DNA of the CDR3: TGTGCCAGCAGCCCGGGACTAGCGGGGGTCGGGGCCCAGTACTTC.